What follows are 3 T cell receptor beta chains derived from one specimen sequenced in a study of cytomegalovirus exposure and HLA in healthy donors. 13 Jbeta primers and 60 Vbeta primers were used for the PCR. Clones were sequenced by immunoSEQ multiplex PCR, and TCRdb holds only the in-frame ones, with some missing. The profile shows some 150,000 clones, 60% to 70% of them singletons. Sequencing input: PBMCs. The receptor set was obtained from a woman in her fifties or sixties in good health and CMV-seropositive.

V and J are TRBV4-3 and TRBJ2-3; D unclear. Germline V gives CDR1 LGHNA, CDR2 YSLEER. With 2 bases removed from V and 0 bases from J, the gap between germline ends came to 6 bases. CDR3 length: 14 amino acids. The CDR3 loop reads CASSQRTSTDTQYF. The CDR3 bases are TGCGCCAGCAGCCAACGAACTAGCACAGATACGCAGTATTTT.

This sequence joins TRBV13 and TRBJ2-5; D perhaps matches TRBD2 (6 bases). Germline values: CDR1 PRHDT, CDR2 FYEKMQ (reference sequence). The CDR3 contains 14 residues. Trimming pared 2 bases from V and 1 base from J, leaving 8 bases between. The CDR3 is CASSLREIQETQYF. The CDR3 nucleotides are TGTGCCAGCAGCTTACGGGAGATCCAAGAGACCCAGTACTTC.

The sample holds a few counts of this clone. The CDR3 protein is CASSVAGLAANTGELFF. The CDR3, as DNA: TGTGCCAGCAGCGTAGCAGGACTAGCCGCGAACACCGGGGAGCTGTTTTTT. The chain uses TRBV9 and TRBJ2-2; 8 bases match TRBD2. The V gene's germline CDR1 is SGDLS and CDR2 YYNGEE. The trim removed 0 bases at V and 0 bases at J, leaving 4 bases unmatched. The CDR3 is 17 amino acids.